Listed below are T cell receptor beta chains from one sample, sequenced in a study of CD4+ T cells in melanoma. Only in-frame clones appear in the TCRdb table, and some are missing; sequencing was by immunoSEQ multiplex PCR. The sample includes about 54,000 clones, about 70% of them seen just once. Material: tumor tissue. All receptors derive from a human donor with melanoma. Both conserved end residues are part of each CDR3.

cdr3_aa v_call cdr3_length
CAISEGQGITGANVLTF TRBV10-3 17
CASRAGGGDGYTF TRBV5-4 13
CASSLTGQGAYGYTF TRBV7-6 15
CASSLGLAGGETQYF TRBV5-1 15
CASSLAKGVVEKLFF TRBV5-1 15
CASSWGGGTDTNEQFF TRBV5-4 16
CASRLTSGGIGELFF TRBV6-6 15
CAITAGDSYSSTDTQYF TRBV10-3 17
CASSQTGFTEAFF TRBV4-2 13
CASSEEAVWSYNSPLHF TRBV6-1 17
CASSLGTGMNTEAFF TRBV19 15
CASSDSGAYTDTQYF TRBV6-4 15
CASSLDDYRQYF TRBV7-9 12
CASSYRPFRVVNQPQHF TRBV4-1 17
CASSSIQDRAPNEQFF TRBV11-2 16